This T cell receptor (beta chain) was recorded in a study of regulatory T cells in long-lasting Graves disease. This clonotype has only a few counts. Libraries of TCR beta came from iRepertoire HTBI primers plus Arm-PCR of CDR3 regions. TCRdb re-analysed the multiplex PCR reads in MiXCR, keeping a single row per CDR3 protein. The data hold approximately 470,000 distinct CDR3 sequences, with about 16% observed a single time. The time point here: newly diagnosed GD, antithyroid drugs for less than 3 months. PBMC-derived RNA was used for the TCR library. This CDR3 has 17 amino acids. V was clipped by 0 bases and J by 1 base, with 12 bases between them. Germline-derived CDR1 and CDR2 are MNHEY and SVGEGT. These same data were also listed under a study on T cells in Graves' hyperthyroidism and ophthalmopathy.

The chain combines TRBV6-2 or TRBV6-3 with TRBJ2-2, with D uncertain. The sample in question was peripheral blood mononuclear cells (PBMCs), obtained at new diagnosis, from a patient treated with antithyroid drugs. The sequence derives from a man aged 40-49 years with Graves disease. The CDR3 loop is CASSYSIGWLNTGELFF. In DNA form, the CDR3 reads TGTGCCAGCAGTTACTCGATAGGGTGGTTGAACACCGGGGAGCTGTTTTTT.